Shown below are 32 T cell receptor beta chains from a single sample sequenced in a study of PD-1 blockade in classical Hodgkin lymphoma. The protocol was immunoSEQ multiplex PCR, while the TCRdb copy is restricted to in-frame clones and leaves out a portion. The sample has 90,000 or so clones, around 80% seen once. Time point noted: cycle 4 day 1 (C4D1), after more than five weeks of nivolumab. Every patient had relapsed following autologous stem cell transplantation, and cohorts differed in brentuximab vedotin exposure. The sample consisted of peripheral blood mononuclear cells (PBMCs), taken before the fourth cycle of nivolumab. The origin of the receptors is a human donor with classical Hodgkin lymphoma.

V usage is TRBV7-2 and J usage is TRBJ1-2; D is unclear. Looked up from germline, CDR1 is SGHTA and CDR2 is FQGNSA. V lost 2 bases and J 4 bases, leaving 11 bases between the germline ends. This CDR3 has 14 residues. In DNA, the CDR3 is TGTGCCAGCAGCTTAACGTTAACAAGCTATGGCTACACCTTC. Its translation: CASSLTLTSYGYTF.

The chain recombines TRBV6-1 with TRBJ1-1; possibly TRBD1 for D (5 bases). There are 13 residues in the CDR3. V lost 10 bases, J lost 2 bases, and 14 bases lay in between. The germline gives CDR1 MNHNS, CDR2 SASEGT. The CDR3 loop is CATMGGFNTEAFF. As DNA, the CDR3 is TGTGCCACCATGGGGGGATTTAACACTGAAGCTTTCTTT.

As DNA, the CDR3 is TGTGCCAGCTCACCCGGGACAGGGGCGTCCTACGAGCAGTACTTC. This encodes CASSPGTGASYEQYF. This sequence joins TRBV18 and TRBJ2-7; 10 nucleotides line up with TRBD1. The V segment lost 3 bases and the J segment 1 base; nucleotides outside the gene matches: 3. Germline CDR1 and CDR2: KGHSH and LQKENI. CDR3 length: 15 residues.

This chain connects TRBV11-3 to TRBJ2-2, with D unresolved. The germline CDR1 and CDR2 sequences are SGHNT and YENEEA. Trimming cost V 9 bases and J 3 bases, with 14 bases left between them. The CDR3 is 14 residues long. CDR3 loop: CASQKWADTGELFF. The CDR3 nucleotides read TGTGCCAGTCAAAAATGGGCGGACACCGGGGAGCTGTTTTTT. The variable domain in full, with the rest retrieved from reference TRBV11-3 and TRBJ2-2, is EAGVVQSPRYKIIEKKQPVAFWCNPISGHNTLYWYLQNLGQGPELLIRYENEEAVDDSQLPKDRFSAERLKGVDSTLKIQPAELGDSAVYLCASQKWADTGELFFGEGSRLTVL.

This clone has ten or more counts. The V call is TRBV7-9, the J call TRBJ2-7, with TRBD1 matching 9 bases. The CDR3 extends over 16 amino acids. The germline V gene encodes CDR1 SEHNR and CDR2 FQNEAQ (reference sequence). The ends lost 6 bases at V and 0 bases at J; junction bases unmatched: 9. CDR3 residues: CASSLTGTGISYEQYF. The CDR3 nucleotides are TGTGCCAGCAGTTTAACCGGGACAGGGATCTCCTACGAGCAGTACTTC.

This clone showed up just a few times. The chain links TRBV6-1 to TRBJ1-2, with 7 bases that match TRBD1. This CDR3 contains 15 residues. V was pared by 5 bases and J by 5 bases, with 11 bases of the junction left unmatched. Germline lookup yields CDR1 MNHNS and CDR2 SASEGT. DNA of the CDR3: TGTGCCAGCAGTTCCCCCCGACAGGGCCATTATGGCTACACCTTC. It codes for CASSSPRQGHYGYTF.

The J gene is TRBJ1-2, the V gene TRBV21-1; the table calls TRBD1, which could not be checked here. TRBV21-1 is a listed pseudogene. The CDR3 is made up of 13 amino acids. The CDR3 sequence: CASSESPSYGYTF. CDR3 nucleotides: TGTGCCAGCAGCGAAAGTCCCAGCTATGGCTACACCTTC.

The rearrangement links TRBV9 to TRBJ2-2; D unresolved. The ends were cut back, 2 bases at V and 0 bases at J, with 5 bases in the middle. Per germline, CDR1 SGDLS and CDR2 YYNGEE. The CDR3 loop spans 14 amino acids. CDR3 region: CASSVQTNTGELFF. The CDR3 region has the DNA TGTGCCAGCAGCGTCCAGACGAACACCGGGGAGCTGTTTTTT.

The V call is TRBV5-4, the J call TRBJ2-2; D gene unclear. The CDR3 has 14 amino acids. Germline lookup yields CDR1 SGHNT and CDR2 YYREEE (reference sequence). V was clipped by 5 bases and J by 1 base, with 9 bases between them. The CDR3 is CASSVDGNTGELFF. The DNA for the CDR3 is TGTGCCAGCAGTGTTGACGGGAACACCGGGGAGCTGTTTTTT.

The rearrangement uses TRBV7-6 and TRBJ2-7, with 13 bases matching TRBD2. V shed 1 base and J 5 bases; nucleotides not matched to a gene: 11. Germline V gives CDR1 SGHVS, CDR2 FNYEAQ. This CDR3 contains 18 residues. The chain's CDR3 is CASSLGGTGTSGEHEQYF. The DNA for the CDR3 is TGTGCCAGCAGCTTAGGGGGTACCGGGACTAGCGGGGAACACGAGCAGTACTTC.

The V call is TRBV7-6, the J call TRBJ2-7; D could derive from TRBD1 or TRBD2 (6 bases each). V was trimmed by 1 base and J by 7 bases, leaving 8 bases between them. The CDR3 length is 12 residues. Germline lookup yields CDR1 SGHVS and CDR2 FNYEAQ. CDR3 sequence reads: CASSLEGGEQYF. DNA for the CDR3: TGTGCCAGCAGCTTAGAGGGGGGAGAGCAGTACTTC.

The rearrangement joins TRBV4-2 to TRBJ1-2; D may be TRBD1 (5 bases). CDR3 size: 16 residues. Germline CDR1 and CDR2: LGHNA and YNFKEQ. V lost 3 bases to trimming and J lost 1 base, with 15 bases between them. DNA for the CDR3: TGTGCCAGCAGCCATGCGGGACTAGCATTTAACTATGGCTACACCTTC. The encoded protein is CASSHAGLAFNYGYTF.

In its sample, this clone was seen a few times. The CDR3 region is CASSWDRDTSPLHF. In nucleotides, the CDR3 is TGTGCCAGCAGTTGGGACAGGGATACTTCACCCCTCCACTTT. The chain combines TRBV2 with TRBJ1-6; 9 bases fit TRBD1. CDR3 length: 14 amino acids. V trimming: 5 bases; J trimming: 9 bases; junction bases outside the gene matches: 5. Per germline, CDR1 SNHLY and CDR2 FYNNEI. The complete variable domain, with remaining parts taken from reference TRBV2 and TRBJ1-6, reads EPEVTQTPSHQVTQMGQEVILRCVPISNHLYFYWYRQILGQKVEFLVSFYNNEISEKSEIFDDQFSVERPDGSNFTLKIRSTKLEDSAMYFCASSWDRDTSPLHFGNGTRLTVT.

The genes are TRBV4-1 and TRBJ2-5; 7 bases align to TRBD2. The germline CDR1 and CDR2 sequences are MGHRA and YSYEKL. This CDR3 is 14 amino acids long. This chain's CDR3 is CVEGLVLCQETQYF. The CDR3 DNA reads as TGCGTCGAAGGACTAGTTTTATGCCAAGAGACCCAGTACTTC.

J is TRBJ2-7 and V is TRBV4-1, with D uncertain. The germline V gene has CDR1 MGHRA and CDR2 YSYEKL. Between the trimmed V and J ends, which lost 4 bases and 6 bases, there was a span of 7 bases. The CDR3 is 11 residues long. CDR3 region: CASSRGSEQYF. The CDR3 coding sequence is TGCGCCAGCAGCCGTGGCAGCGAGCAGTACTTC.

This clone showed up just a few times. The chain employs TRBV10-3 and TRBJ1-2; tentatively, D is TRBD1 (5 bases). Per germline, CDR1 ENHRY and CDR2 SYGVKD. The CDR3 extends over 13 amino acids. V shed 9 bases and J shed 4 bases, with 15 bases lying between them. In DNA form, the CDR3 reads TGTGCCATTTTAGGCTCCGGGGCCTATGGCTACACCTTC. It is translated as CAILGSGAYGYTF.

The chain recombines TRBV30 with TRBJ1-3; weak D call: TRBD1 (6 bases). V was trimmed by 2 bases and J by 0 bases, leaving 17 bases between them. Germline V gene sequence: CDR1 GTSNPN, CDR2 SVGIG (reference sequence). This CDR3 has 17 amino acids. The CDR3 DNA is TGTGCCTGGAGTCACGGGGGCAGCTCCTCCTCTGGAAACACCATATATTTT. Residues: CAWSHGGSSSSGNTIYF.

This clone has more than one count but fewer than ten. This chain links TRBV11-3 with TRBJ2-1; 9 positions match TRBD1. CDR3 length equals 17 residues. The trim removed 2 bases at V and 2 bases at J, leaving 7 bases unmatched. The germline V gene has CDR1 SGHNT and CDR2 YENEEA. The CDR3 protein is CASSLTDRGRAYNEQFF. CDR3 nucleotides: TGTGCCAGCAGCTTAACCGACAGGGGGAGGGCCTACAATGAGCAGTTCTTC.

CDR3 bases: TGTGCCAGCTCACCACCCGGCGTACAGGGGGGGACTGAAGCTTTCTTT. Amino acids: CASSPPGVQGGTEAFF. The chain is built from TRBV18 and TRBJ1-1; 8 bases agree with TRBD1. After removal of 0 bases from V and 5 bases from J, the junction contained 8 bases not matched to a gene. The V gene's germline CDR1 is KGHSH and CDR2 LQKENI. This CDR3 is built from 16 residues.

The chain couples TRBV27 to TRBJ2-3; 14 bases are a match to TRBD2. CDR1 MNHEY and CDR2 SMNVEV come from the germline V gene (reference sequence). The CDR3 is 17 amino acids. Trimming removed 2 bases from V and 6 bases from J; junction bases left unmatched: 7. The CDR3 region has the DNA TGTGCCAGCAGTTTAAAGGGGACTAGCGGGAGTCGGGATACGCAGTATTTT. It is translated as CASSLKGTSGSRDTQYF.

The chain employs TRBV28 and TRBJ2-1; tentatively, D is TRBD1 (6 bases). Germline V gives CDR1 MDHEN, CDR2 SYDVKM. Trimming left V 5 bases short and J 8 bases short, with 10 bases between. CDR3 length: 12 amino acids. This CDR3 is CASSLTGHEQFF. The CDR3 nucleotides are TGTGCCAGCAGTCTGACAGGTCATGAGCAGTTCTTC.

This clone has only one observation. CDR3 DNA: TGTGCCACAGTCAGGGGACGGGATTCACCCCTCCACTTT. This sequence encodes CATVRGRDSPLHF. V usage is TRBV6-6 and J usage is TRBJ1-6; D is perhaps TRBD1 (6 bases). Trimming took 10 bases from V and 8 from J, leaving 15 bases between them. This CDR3 has 13 amino acids. Germline assignment: CDR1 MNHNY and CDR2 SVGAGI (reference sequence).

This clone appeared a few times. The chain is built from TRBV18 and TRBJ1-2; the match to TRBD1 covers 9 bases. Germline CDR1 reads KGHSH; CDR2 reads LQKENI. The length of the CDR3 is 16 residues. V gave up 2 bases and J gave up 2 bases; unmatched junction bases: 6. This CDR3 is CASSPANRGQNYGYTF. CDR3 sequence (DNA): TGTGCCAGCTCACCAGCCAACAGGGGGCAGAACTATGGCTACACCTTC.

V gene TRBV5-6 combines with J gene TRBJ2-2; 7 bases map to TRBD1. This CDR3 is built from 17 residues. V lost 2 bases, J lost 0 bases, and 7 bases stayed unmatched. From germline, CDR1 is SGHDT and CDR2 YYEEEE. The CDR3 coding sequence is TGTGCCAGCAGCTTTGAAAGGGGGCTCGCGAACACCGGGGAGCTGTTTTTT. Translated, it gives CASSFERGLANTGELFF. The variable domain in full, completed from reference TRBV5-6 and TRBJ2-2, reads DAGVTQSPTHLIKTRGQQVTLRCSPKSGHDTVSWYQQALGQGPQFIFQYYEEEERQRGNFPDRFSGHQFPNYSSELNVNALLLGDSALYLCASSFERGLANTGELFFGEGSRLTVL.

The CDR3 sequence is CASSITDRGHYEQYF. The CDR3 DNA is TGTGCCAGTAGTATAACCGACAGGGGGCACTACGAGCAGTACTTC. The chain combines TRBV19 with TRBJ2-7, with 10 bases matching TRBD1. Germline CDR1 reads LNHDA; CDR2 reads SQIVND (reference sequence). Germline trimming cut 2 bases from V and 3 bases from J; bases unmatched to any gene: 4. This CDR3 has 15 amino acids. The entire variable domain, with the rest obtained from reference TRBV19 and TRBJ2-7, is as follows: DGGITQSPKYLFRKEGQNVTLSCEQNLNHDAMYWYRQDPGQGLRLIYYSQIVNDFQKGDIAEGYSVSREKKESFPLTVTSAQKNPTAFYLCASSITDRGHYEQYFGPGTRLTVT.

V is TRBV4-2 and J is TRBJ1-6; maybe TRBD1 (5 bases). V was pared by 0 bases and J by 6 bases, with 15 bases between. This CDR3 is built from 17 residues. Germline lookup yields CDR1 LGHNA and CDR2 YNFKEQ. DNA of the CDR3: TGTGCCAGCAGCCAAGAAGGTTCAGGGCAAACTAATTCACCCCTCCACTTT. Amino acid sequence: CASSQEGSGQTNSPLHF.

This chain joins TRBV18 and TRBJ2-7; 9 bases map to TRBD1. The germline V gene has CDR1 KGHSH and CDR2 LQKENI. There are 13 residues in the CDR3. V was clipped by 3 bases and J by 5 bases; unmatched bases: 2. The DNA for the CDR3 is TGTGCCAGCTCACCGGGACAGGGCGACGAGCAGTACTTC. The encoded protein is CASSPGQGDEQYF.

The CDR3 loop reads CASSYTGYNTGELFF. The CDR3 DNA reads TGTGCCAGCAGCTATACAGGATATAACACCGGGGAGCTGTTTTTT. The chain is built from TRBV7-2 and TRBJ2-2; D is perhaps TRBD1 (5 bases). The V gene's germline CDR1 is SGHTA and CDR2 FQGNSA. The length of the CDR3 is 15 residues. Deletions cut 4 bases from V and 2 bases from J, with 11 bases between.

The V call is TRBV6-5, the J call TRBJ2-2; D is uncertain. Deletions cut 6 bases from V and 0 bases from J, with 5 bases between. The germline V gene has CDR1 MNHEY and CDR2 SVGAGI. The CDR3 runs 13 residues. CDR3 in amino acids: CASSDTNTGELFF. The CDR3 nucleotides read TGTGCCAGCAGCGACACGAACACCGGGGAGCTGTTTTTT.

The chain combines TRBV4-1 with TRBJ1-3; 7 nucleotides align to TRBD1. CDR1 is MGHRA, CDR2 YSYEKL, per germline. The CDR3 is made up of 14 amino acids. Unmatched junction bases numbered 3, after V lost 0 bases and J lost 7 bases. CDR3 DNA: TGCGCCAGCAGCCAAGATTTACAGGGGAACACCATATATTTT. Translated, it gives CASSQDLQGNTIYF.

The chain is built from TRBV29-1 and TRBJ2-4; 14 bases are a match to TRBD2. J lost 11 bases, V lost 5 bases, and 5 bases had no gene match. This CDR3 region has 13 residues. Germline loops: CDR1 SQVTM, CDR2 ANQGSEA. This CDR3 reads CSVNTGLAGVQYF. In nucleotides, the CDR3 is TGCAGCGTTAATACGGGACTAGCGGGAGTTCAGTACTTC.

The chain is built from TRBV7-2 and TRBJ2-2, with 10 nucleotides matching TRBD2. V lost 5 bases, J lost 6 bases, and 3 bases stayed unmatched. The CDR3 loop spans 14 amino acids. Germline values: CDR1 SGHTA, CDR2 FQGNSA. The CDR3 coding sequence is TGTGCCAGCAGCGGAGCGGGGGGGCCCGGGGAGCTGTTTTTT. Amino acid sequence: CASSGAGGPGELFF.